This TCR beta chain was captured by sequencing in a study of CD8+ T cells in alopecia areata. Study details: Grafts of skin from C3H/HeJ donors aged roughly 6-12 months with spontaneous alopecia went to female C3H/HeJ mice aged roughly 7-11 weeks.

Study results and limitations: Normal-skin resident alphabeta T cells also appear among scalp sample sequences. The study found higher clonality in lesional than normal scalp, especially in alopecia totalis/universalis. Mouse data revealed clearer TCR sharing than patient data did, a gap possibly tied to HLA.

As regards this clone: What it binds is not known. Each gene name is a mouse one. The read falls 4 residues short of the CDR3 end, and the missing part is taken from the germline J gene.

As the sequencing template, cDNA was produced by extracting RNA and reverse transcribing it. Some clones are missing from TCRdb's copy, which holds only in-frame ones; the method was immunoSEQ multiplex PCR. This repertoire lists 250,000 or so clones without singletons; more than 0.95% sits in the top ten. CDR3 size: 14 residues. V was pared by 5 bases and J by 3 bases, with 7 bases of the junction left unmatched. In germline, CDR1 is SGHDT, CDR2 FRDEAV. The authors sorted pooled cutaneous lymph node cells using CD4, CD8alpha, NKG2D, NKG2ACE and other markers. The clonotype originates from a C3H/HeJ mouse with alopecia areata. As its MHC haplotype, the strain has H2-k. The sequencing sample was made of CD4+ T cells sorted from a lymph node. The chain is built from TRBV14 and TRBJ2-7; 8 bases agree with TRBD2. This CDR3 reads CASRGPGGYYEQYF. The part of the CDR3 DNA that was read is TGTGCCAGCAGGGGCCCTGGGGGGTACTAT. The full variable domain, rest sourced from reference TRBV14 and TRBJ2-7, is EAGVTQSPRYAVLQEGQAVSFWCDPISGHDTLYWYQQPRDQGPQLLVYFRDEAVIDNSQLPSDRFSAVRPKGTNSTLKIQSAKQGDTATYLCASRGPGGYYEQYFGPGTRLTVL.